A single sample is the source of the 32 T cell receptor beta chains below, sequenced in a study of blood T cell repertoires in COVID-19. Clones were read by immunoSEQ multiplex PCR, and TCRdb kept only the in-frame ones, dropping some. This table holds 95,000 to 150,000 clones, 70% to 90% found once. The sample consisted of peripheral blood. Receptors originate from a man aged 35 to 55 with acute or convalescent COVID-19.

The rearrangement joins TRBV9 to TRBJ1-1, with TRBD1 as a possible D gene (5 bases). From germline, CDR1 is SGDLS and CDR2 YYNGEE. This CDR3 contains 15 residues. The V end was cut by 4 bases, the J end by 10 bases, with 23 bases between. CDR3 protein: CASSTLSGGREGAFF. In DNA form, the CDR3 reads TGTGCCAGCAGCACACTAAGTGGGGGACGGGAGGGAGCTTTCTTT.

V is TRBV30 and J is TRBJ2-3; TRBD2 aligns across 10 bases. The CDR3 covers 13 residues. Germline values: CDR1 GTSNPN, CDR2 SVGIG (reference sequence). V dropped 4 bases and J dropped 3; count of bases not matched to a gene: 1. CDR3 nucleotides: TGTGCCTGGACTAGCGGGAGAACAGATACGCAGTATTTT. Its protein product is CAWTSGRTDTQYF.

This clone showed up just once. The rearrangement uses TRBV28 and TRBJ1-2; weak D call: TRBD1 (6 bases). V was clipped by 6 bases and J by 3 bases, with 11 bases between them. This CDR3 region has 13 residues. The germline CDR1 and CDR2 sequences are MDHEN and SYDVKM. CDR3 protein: CASSQDSYYGYTF. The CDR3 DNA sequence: TGTGCCAGCAGCCAGGACAGTTACTATGGCTACACCTTC.

The CDR3 nucleotides are TGTGCCAGCAGTGAAGGTGTCGGCCCGCGGTGGACCCAGTACTTC. Protein product: CASSEGVGPRWTQYF. V gene TRBV25-1 combines with J gene TRBJ2-5; D unclear. V lost 2 bases and J lost 7, with 17 bases in between. Germline CDR1 is MGHDK and CDR2 is SYGVNS. This CDR3 region has 15 residues.

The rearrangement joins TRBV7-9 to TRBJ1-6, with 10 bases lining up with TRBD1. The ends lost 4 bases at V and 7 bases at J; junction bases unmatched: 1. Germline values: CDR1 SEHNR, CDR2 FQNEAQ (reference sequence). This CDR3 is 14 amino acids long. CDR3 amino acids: CASSSGQGNSPLHF. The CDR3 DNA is TGTGCCAGCAGCTCGGGACAGGGGAATTCACCCCTCCACTTT.

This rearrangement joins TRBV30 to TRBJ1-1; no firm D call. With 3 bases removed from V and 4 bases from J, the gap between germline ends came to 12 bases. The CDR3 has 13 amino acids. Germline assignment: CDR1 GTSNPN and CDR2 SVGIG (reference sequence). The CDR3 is CAWRSGWATEAFF. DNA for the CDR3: TGTGCCTGGAGATCGGGGTGGGCCACTGAAGCTTTCTTT.

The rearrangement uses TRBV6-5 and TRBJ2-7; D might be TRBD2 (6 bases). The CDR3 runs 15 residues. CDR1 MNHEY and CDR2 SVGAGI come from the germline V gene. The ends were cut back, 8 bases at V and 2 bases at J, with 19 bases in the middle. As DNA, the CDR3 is TGTGCCAGCCGCGGTTGGGAGGTCCGAACCTACGAGCAGTACTTC. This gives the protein CASRGWEVRTYEQYF.

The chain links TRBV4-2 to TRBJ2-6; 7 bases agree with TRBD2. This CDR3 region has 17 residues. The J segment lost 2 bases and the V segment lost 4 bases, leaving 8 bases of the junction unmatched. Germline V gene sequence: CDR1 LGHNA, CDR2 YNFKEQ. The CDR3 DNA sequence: TGTGCCAGCAGCCCACTCTGGGGGGGAACTGGGGCCAACGTCCTGACTTTC. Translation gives CASSPLWGGTGANVLTF.

The CDR3 DNA is TGTGCCAGCGGTTTAGGACAGGGGGACACTGAAGCTTTCTTT. This encodes CASGLGQGDTEAFF. V and J are TRBV4-2 and TRBJ1-1; 10 nucleotides line up with TRBD1. Germline V gives CDR1 LGHNA, CDR2 YNFKEQ. Trimming removed 8 bases from V and 3 bases from J; junction bases left unmatched: 6. The CDR3 consists of 14 residues.

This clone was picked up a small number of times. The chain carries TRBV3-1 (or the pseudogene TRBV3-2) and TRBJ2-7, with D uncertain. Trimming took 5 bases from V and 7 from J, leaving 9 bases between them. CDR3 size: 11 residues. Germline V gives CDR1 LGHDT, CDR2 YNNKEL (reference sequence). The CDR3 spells CASSTNTEQYF. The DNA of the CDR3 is TGTGCCAGCAGCACTAACACGGAGCAGTACTTC.

The CDR3 spells CAWSVNRDRGPNEQFF. The CDR3 nucleotides are TGTGCCTGGAGTGTAAATCGGGACAGGGGGCCCAATGAGCAGTTCTTC. This chain joins TRBV30 and TRBJ2-1, with 12 bases identical to TRBD1. This CDR3 region has 16 residues. After removal of 0 bases from V and 6 bases from J, the junction contained 6 bases not matched to a gene. Germline assignment: CDR1 GTSNPN and CDR2 SVGIG (reference sequence).

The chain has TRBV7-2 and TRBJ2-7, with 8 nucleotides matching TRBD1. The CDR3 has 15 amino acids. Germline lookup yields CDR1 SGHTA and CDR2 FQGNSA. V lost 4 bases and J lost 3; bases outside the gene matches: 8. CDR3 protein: CASSSRTGKVYEQYF. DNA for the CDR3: TGTGCCAGCAGCTCCCGGACAGGGAAAGTCTACGAGCAGTACTTC.

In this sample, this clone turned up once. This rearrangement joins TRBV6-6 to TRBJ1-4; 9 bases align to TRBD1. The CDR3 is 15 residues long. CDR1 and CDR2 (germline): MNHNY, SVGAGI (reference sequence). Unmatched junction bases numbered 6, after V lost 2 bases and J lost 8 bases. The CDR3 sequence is CASSYATGGWEKLFF. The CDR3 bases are TGTGCCAGCAGTTACGCCACAGGGGGCTGGGAAAAACTGTTTTTT.

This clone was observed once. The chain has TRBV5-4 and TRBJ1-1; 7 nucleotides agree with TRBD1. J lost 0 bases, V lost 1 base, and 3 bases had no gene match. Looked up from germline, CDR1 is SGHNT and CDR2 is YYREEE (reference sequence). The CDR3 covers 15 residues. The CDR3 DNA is TGTGCCAGCAGCTTGACACAGGGGATGAACACTGAAGCTTTCTTT. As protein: CASSLTQGMNTEAFF.

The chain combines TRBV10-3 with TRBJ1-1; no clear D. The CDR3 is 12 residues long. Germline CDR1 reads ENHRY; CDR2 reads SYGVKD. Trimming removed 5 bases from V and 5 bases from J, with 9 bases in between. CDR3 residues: CAISPTRTEAFF. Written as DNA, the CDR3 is TGTGCCATCAGTCCCACTAGGACTGAAGCTTTCTTT.

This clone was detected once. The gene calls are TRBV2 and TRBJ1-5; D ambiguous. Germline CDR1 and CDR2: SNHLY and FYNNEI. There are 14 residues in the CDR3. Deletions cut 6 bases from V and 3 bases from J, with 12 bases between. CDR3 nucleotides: TGTGCCAGCAGCCCTGGCCAGTACAATCAGCCCCAGCATTTT. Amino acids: CASSPGQYNQPQHF.

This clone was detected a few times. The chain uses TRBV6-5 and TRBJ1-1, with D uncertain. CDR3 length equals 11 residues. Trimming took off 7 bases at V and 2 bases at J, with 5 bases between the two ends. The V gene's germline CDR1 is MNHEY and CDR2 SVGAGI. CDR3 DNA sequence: TGTGCCAGCACCTCCAACACTGAAGCTTTCTTT. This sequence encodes CASTSNTEAFF.

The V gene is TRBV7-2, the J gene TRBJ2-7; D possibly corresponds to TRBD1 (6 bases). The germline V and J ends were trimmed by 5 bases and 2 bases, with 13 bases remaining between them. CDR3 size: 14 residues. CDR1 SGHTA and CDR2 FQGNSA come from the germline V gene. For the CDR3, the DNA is TGTGCCAGCAGCCTCAGGGGTGGTACCTACGAGCAGTACTTC. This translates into CASSLRGGTYEQYF.

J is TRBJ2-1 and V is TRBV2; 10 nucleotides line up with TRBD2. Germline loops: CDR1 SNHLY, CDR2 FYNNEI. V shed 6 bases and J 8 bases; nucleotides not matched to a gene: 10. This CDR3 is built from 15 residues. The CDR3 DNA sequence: TGTGCCAGCAGATTCCTAGCGGGAGACTTTGATGAGCAGTTCTTC. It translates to CASRFLAGDFDEQFF. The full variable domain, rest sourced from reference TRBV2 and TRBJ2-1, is EPEVTQTPSHQVTQMGQEVILRCVPISNHLYFYWYRQILGQKVEFLVSFYNNEISEKSEIFDDQFSVERPDGSNFTLKIRSTKLEDSAMYFCASRFLAGDFDEQFFGPGTRLTVL.

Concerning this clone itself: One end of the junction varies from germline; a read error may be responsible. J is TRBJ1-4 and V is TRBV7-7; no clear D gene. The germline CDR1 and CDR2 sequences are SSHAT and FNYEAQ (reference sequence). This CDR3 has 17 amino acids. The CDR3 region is CASSLGSKLRVNEKLFF. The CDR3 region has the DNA TGTGCTAGCAGCCTGGGCTCTAAATTGAGGGTTAATGAAAAACTGTTTTTT.

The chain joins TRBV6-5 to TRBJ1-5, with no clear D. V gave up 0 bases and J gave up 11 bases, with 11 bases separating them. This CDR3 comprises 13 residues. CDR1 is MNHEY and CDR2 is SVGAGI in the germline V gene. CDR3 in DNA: TGTGCCAGCAGTTACTCGATGACCGGGGCCCAGCATTTT. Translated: CASSYSMTGAQHF.

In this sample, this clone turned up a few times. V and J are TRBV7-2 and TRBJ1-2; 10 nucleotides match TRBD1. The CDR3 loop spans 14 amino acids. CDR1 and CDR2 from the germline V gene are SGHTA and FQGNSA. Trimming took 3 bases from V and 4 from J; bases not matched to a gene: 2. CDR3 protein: CASSFDRGLYGYTF. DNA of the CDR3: TGTGCCAGCAGCTTTGACAGGGGGCTCTATGGCTACACCTTC.

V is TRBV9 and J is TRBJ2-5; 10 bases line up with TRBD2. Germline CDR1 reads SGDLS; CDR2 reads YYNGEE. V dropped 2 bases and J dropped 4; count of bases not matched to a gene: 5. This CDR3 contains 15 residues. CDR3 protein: CASSVSGGARETQYF. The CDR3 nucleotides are TGTGCCAGCAGCGTGAGCGGGGGGGCGAGAGAGACCCAGTACTTC.

The CDR3 reads CASSQGQGGEKLFF. CDR3 nucleotide sequence: TGTGCCAGCAGCCAGGGACAGGGAGGTGAAAAACTGTTTTTT. The chain recombines TRBV6-5 with TRBJ1-4; 9 nucleotides agree with TRBD1. The germline CDR1 and CDR2 sequences are MNHEY and SVGAGI. J lost 7 bases, V lost 6 bases, and 6 bases had no gene match. This CDR3 comprises 14 residues.

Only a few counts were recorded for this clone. The DNA of the CDR3 is TGCAGTGCTAGTGGACTAGCGGGATGGGAGCAGTTCTTC. It encodes CSASGLAGWEQFF. V gene TRBV20-1 combines with J gene TRBJ2-1; 12 bases match TRBD2. Germline-derived CDR1 and CDR2 are DFQATT and SNEGSKA (reference sequence). V shed 3 bases, J shed 10 bases, and the junction held 4 bases outside the gene matches. The CDR3 loop spans 13 amino acids.

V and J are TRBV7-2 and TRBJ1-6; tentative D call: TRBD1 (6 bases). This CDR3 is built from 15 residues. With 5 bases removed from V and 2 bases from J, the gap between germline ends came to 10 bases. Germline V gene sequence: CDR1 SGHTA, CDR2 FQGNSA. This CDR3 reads CASSPGQPYNSPLHF. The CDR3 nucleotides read TGTGCCAGCAGCCCAGGACAGCCCTATAATTCACCCCTCCACTTT.

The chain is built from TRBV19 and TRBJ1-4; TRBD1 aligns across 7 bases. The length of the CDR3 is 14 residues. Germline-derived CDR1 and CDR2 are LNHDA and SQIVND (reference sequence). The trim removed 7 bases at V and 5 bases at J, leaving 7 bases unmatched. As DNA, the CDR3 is TGTGCCAGTACCCCGGGACAGCGCAATGAAAAACTGTTTTTT. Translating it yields CASTPGQRNEKLFF.

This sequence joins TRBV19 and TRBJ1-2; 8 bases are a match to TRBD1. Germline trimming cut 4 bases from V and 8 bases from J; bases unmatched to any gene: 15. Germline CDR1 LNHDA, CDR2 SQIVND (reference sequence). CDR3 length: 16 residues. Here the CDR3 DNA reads TGTGCCAGTAGTACCGACCGGACAGGGATGGGATGGGGCTACACCTTC. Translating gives CASSTDRTGMGWGYTF.

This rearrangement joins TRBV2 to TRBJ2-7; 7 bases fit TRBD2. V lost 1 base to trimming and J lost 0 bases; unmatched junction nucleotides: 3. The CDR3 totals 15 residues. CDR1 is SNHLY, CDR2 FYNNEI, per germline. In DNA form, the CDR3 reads TGTGCCAGCAGTGAAGGCGGGGGATACTCCTACGAGCAGTACTTC. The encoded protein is CASSEGGGYSYEQYF.

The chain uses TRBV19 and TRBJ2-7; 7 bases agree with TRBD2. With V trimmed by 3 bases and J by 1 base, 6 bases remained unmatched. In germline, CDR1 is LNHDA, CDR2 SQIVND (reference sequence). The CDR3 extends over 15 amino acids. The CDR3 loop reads CASSIFQRGSYEQYF. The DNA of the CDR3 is TGTGCCAGTAGTATCTTCCAGCGGGGATCCTACGAGCAGTACTTC.

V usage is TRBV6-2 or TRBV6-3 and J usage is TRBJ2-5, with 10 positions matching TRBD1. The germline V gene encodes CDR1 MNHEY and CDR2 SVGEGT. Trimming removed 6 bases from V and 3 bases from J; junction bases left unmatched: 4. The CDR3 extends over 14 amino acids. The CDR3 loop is CASSLGTGEETQYF. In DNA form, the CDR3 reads TGTGCCAGCAGCCTTGGGACAGGGGAAGAGACCCAGTACTTC.

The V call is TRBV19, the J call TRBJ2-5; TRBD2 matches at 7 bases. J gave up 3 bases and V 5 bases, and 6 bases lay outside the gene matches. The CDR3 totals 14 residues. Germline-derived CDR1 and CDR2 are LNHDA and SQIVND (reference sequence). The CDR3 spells CASSVGLGEETQYF. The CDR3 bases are TGTGCCAGTAGTGTCGGACTAGGAGAAGAGACCCAGTACTTC.